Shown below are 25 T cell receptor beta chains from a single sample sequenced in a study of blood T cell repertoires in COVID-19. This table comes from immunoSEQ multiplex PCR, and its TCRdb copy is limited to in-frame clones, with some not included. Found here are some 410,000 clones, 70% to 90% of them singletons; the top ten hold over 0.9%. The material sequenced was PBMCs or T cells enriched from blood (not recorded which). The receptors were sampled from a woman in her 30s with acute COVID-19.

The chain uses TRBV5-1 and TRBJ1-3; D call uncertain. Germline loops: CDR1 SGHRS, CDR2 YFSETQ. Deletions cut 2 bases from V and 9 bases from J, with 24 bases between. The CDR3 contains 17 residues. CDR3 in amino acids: CASSFGLARPALGTIYF. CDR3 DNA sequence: TGCGCCAGCAGCTTCGGCCTTGCTAGGCCGGCCTTAGGCACCATATATTTT.

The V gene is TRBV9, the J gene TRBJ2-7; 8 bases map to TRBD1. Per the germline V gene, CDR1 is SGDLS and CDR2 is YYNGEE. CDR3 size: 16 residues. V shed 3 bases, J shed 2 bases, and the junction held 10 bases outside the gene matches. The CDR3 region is CASSAGTGGFPYEQYF. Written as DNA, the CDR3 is TGTGCCAGCAGCGCGGGAACAGGGGGTTTTCCCTACGAGCAGTACTTC.

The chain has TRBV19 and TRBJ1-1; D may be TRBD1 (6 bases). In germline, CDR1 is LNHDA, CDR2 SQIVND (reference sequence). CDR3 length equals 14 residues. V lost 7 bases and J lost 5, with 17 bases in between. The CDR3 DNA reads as TGTGCCAGTACCTTAGGTACAGGGCTGACTGAAGCTTTCTTT. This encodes CASTLGTGLTEAFF. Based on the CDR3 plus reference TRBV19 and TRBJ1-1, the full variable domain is DGGITQSPKYLFRKEGQNVTLSCEQNLNHDAMYWYRQDPGQGLRLIYYSQIVNDFQKGDIAEGYSVSREKKESFPLTVTSAQKNPTAFYLCASTLGTGLTEAFFGQGTRLTVV.

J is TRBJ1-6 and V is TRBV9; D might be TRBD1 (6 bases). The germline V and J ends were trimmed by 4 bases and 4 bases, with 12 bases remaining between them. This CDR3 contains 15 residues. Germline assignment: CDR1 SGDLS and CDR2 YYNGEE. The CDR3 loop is CASSLGTTYNSPLHF. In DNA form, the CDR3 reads TGTGCCAGCAGCCTCGGGACAACTTATAATTCACCCCTCCACTTT.

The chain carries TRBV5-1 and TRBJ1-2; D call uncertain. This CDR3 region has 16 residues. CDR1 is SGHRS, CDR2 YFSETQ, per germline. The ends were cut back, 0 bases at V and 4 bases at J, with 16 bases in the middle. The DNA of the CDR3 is TGCGCCAGCAGCTTGGCCGGAGGACCTTTTTTCTATGGCTACACCTTC. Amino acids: CASSLAGGPFFYGYTF.

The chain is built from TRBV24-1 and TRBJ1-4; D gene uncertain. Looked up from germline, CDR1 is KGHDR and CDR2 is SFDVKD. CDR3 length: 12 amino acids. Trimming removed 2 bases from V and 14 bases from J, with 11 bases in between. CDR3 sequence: CATSDYAGTLFF. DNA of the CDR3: TGTGCCACCAGTGATTATGCGGGTACTCTGTTTTTT.

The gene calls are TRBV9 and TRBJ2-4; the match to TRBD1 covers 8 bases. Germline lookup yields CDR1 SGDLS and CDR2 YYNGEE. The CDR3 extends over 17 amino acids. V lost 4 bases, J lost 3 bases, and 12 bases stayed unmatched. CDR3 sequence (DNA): TGTGCCAGCAGCCCGACAGACGGACAGGGTGTCAAAAACATTCAGTACTTC. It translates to CASSPTDGQGVKNIQYF.

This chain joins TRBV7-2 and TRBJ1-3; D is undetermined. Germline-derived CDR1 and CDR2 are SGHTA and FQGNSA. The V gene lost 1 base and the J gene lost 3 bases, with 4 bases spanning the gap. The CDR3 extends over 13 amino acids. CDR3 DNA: TGTGCCAGCAGCTTAGTCGTTGGAAACACCATATATTTT. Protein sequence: CASSLVVGNTIYF.

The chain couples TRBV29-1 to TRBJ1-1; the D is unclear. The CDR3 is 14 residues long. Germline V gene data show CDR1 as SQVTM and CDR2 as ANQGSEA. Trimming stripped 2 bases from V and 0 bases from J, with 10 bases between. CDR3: CSVENQALNTEAFF. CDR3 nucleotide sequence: TGCAGCGTTGAAAACCAGGCCTTGAACACTGAAGCTTTCTTT.

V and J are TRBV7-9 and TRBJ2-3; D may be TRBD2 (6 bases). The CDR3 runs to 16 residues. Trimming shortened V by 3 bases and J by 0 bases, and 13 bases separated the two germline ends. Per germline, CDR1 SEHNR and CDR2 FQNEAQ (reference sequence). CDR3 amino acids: CASSFGGKTSTDTQYF. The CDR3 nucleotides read TGTGCCAGCAGCTTTGGGGGGAAAACTAGCACAGATACGCAGTATTTT. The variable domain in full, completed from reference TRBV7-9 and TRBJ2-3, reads DTGVSQNPRHKITKRGQNVTFRCDPISEHNRLYWYRQTLGQGPEFLTYFQNEAQLEKSRLLSDRFSAERPKGSFSTLEIQRTEQGDSAMYLCASSFGGKTSTDTQYFGPGTRLTVL.

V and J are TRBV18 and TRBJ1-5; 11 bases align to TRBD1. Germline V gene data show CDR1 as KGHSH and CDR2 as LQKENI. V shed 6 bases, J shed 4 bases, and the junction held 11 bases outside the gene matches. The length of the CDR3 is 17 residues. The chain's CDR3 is CASSPPGQGGRNQPQHF. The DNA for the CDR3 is TGTGCCAGCTCTCCCCCGGGACAGGGGGGCCGTAATCAGCCCCAGCATTTT.

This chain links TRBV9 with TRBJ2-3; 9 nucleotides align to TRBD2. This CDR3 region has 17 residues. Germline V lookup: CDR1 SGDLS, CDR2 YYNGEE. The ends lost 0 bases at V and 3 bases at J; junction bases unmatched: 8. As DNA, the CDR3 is TGTGCCAGCAGCGTAGGCGACTGGGCGGGGGGGACAGATACGCAGTATTTT. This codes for CASSVGDWAGGTDTQYF. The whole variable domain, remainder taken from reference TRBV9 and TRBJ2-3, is DSGVTQTPKHLITATGQRVTLRCSPRSGDLSVYWYQQSLDQGLQFLIQYYNGEERAKGNILERFSAQQFPDLHSELNLSSLELGDSALYFCASSVGDWAGGTDTQYFGPGTRLTVL.

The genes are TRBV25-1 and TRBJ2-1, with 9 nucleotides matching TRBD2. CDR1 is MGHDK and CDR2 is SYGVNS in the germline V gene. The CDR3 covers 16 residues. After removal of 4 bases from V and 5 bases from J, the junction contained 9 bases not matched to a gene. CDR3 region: CASSGGGGASNNEQFF. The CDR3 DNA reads TGTGCCAGCAGTGGGGGCGGGGGGGCTTCCAACAATGAGCAGTTCTTC.

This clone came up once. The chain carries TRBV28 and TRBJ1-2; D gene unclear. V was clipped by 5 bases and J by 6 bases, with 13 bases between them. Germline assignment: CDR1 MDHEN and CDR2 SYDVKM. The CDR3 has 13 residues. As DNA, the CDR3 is TGTGCCAGCAGTCCCGACCGGGTAAATGGCTACACCTTC. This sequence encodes CASSPDRVNGYTF.

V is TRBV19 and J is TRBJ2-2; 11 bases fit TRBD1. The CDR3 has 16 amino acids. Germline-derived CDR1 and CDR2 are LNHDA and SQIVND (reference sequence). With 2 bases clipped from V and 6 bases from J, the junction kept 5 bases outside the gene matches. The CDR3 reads CASSIRRTGGSGELFF. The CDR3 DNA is TGTGCCAGTAGTATAAGAAGGACAGGGGGCTCCGGGGAGCTGTTTTTT.

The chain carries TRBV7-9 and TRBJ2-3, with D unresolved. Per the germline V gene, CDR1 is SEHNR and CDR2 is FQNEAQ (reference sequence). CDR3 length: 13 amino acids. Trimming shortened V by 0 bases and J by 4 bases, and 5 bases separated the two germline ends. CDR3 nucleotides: TGTGCCAGCAGCTTAGCGGGCGCAGATACGCAGTATTTT. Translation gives CASSLAGADTQYF.

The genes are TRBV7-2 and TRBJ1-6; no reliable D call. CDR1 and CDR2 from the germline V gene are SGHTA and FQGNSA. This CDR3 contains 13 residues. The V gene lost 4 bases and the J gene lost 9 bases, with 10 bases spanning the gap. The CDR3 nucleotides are TGTGCCAGCAGCTCGACCACGGGTTCACCCCTCCACTTT. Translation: CASSSTTGSPLHF.

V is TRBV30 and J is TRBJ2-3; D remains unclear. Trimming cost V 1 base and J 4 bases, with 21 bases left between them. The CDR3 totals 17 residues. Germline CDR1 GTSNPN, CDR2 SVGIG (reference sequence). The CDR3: CAWSALAASRLADTQYF. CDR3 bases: TGTGCCTGGAGTGCACTCGCGGCTAGTCGTTTGGCAGATACGCAGTATTTT.

The CDR3 DNA reads TGCGCCAGCAGCCTCCGACAGGGACGATCACCCCTCCACTTT. As protein: CASSLRQGRSPLHF. The V gene is TRBV4-1, the J gene TRBJ1-6; 7 positions agree with TRBD1. V shed 4 bases, J shed 10 bases, and the junction held 7 bases outside the gene matches. CDR3 length: 14 residues. Looked up from germline, CDR1 is MGHRA and CDR2 is YSYEKL.

This CDR3 reads CASGPQTEYNEQFF. In DNA, the CDR3 is TGTGCTAGTGGCCCCCAGACAGAGTACAATGAGCAGTTCTTC. The gene calls are TRBV12-5 and TRBJ2-1, with TRBD1 as a possible D gene (5 bases). Per the germline V gene, CDR1 is LGHNT and CDR2 is FRNRAP. Trimming took 6 bases from V and 4 from J, leaving 13 bases between them. This CDR3 has 14 residues.

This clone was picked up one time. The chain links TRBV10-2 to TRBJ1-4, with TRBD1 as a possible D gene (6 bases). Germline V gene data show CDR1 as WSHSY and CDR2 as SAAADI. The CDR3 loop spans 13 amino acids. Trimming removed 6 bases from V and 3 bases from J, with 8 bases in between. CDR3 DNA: TGCGCCAGCAGACAGGGATCTAATGAAAAACTGTTTTTT. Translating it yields CASRQGSNEKLFF.

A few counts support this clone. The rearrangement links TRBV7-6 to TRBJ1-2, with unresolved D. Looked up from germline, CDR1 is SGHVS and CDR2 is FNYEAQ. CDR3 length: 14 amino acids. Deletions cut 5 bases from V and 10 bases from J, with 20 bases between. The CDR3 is CASSTFGGGGVYTF. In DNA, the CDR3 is TGTGCCAGCAGCACCTTTGGAGGCGGAGGAGTCTACACCTTC.

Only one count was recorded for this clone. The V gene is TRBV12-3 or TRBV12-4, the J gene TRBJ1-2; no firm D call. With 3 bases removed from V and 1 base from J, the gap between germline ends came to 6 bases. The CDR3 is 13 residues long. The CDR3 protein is CASSFNNNYGYTF. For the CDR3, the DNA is TGTGCCAGCAGTTTTAACAATAACTATGGCTACACCTTC.

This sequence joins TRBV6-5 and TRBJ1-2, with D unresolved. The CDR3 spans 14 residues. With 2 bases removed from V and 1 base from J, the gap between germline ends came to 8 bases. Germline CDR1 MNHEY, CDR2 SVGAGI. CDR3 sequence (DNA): TGTGCCAGCAGTTACGAGGGAGTTAACTATGGCTACACCTTC. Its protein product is CASSYEGVNYGYTF.

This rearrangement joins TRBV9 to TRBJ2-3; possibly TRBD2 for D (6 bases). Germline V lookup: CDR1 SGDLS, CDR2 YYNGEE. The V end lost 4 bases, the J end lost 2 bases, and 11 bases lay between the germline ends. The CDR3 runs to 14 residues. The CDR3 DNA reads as TGTGCCAGCAGCATTGGGGGGATCACAGATACGCAGTATTTT. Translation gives CASSIGGITDTQYF.